The 21 T cell receptor beta chains below all came from one sample that was sequenced in a study. A single record per CDR3 protein comes from TCRdb applying MiXCR to the RT-PCR reads. Of about 680,000 distinct CDR3 sequences listed, 12% to 15% were seen once; the top ten hold roughly 3.9%. The sequencing input was memory CD4+ T cells from blood. Source of these receptors: a female donor in good health, serving as a healthy control.

This chain joins TRBV5-4 and TRBJ2-2; 15 bases are a match to TRBD2. Germline V gene data show CDR1 as SGHNT and CDR2 as YYREEE (reference sequence). The CDR3 is 18 amino acids. The J segment lost 0 bases and the V segment lost 3 bases, leaving 3 bases of the junction unmatched. The CDR3 DNA follows: TGTGCCAGCAGCTCCGGACTAGCGGGAGGGACGAACACCGGGGAGCTGTTTTTT. Translating it yields CASSSGLAGGTNTGELFF.

This clonotype was detected only a few times. The CDR3 loop reads CSVGPTYTEAFF. As DNA, the CDR3 is TGTTCCGTTGGGCCGACCTACACTGAAGCTTTCTTT. The rearrangement uses TRBV6-2 or TRBV6-3 and TRBJ1-1, with no clear D. Germline loops: CDR1 MNHEY, CDR2 SVGEGT. The CDR3 covers 12 residues.

This chain connects TRBV6-2 or TRBV6-3 to TRBJ1-1; tentative D call: TRBD1 (6 bases). V shed 6 bases and J shed 1 base, with 15 bases lying between them. The CDR3 loop spans 15 amino acids. Germline lookup yields CDR1 MNHEY and CDR2 SVGEGT. CDR3 coding DNA: TGTGCCAGCAGGAGAACCGGGACATCGAACACTGAAGCTTTCTTT. Translating it yields CASRRTGTSNTEAFF.

The chain couples TRBV12-3 or TRBV12-4 to TRBJ1-2, with D tentatively TRBD1 (6 bases). The CDR3 runs 13 residues. V was clipped by 7 bases and J by 6 bases, with 15 bases between them. The DNA for the CDR3 is TGTGCCAGCAAACAGGGTGGAGGAGATGGCTACACCTTC. Its protein is CASKQGGGDGYTF.

The V and J genes are TRBV30 and TRBJ2-2; 10 bases line up with TRBD2. The CDR3 sequence is 15 residues long. Germline trimming cut 7 bases from V and 4 bases from J; bases unmatched to any gene: 9. Germline lookup yields CDR1 GTSNPN and CDR2 SVGIG (reference sequence). The CDR3 region is CASTIAGGATGELFF. The CDR3 region has the DNA TGTGCCTCTACCATAGCGGGAGGTGCCACCGGGGAGCTGTTTTTT.

This clonotype occurred a few times. The CDR3 loop reads CAWGLLAASYNEQFF. The CDR3 bases are TGTGCCTGGGGCTTACTTGCGGCCTCCTACAATGAGCAGTTCTTC. The chain links TRBV30 to TRBJ2-1; D gene uncertain. The CDR3 loop spans 15 amino acids. V lost 5 bases and J lost 0, with 14 bases in between. Germline-derived CDR1 and CDR2 are GTSNPN and SVGIG (reference sequence).

V gene TRBV27 combines with J gene TRBJ1-6, with D uncertain. V was trimmed by 6 bases and J by 5 bases, leaving 20 bases between them. The CDR3 runs to 17 residues. CDR1 and CDR2 from the germline V gene are MNHEY and SMNVEV (reference sequence). Here the CDR3 reads CASSLREGGKNNSPLHF. CDR3 nucleotide sequence: TGTGCCAGCAGCCTAAGGGAAGGAGGAAAGAATAATTCACCCCTCCACTTT.

The chain couples TRBV7-9 to TRBJ1-1, with a weak D call TRBD1 (5 bases). The CDR3 has 15 residues. V was clipped by 4 bases and J by 4 bases, with 16 bases between them. Germline lookup yields CDR1 SEHNR and CDR2 FQNEAQ (reference sequence). CDR3 sequence: CASSSRGTLGTEAFF. CDR3 DNA sequence: TGTGCCAGCAGCTCCCGCGGGACCTTGGGCACTGAAGCTTTCTTT.

This clonotype turned up a few times. Mismatch with germline at one junction end may stem from a read error. The chain combines TRBV4-3 with TRBJ1-5; 7 bases agree with TRBD1. CDR3 length: 19 residues. Per germline, CDR1 LGHNA and CDR2 YSLEER. The CDR3: CASCQPGQQMGASNQPQHF. The CDR3 DNA reads as TGCGCCAGCTGCCAGCCGGGACAGCAGATGGGGGCTAGCAATCAGCCCCAGCATTTT.

This clonotype was seen a handful of times. V and J are TRBV15 and TRBJ2-1, with TRBD2 as a possible D gene (5 bases). CDR3 size: 17 residues. Per the germline V gene, CDR1 is LNHNV and CDR2 is YYDKDF (reference sequence). The ends were cut back, 4 bases at V and 0 bases at J, with 16 bases in the middle. CDR3 nucleotides: TGTGCCACCAGCACCCCTTTAGCGATTAGCTCCTACAATGAGCAGTTCTTC. This encodes CATSTPLAISSYNEQFF.

The table lists this clonotype with a few counts. The chain recombines TRBV5-1 with TRBJ2-1; 10 bases align to TRBD2. The germline CDR1 and CDR2 sequences are SGHRS and YFSETQ. This CDR3 has 13 amino acids. The V and J ends lost 9 bases and 5 bases, in that order; junction bases with no gene match: 5. CDR3 in DNA: TGCGCCACGGGACTAGCGCCCAACAATGAGCAGTTCTTC. Protein product: CATGLAPNNEQFF.

The chain recombines TRBV27 with TRBJ2-7; 9 nucleotides agree with TRBD1. V trimming: 5 bases; J trimming: 9 bases; junction bases outside the gene matches: 11. This CDR3 region has 14 residues. The germline gives CDR1 MNHEY, CDR2 SMNVEV (reference sequence). Here the CDR3 DNA reads TGTGCCAGCAGTGAGGGACAGGGAACATCTCGGCAGTACTTC. This codes for CASSEGQGTSRQYF.

This CDR3 is CASSPNRTSLGPQYF. In nucleotides, the CDR3 is TGTGCCAGCAGCCCTAACAGGACCTCCCTGGGTCCGCAGTATTTT. V is TRBV7-3 and J is TRBJ2-3; perhaps TRBD1 as D (5 bases). V was trimmed by 5 bases and J by 10 bases, leaving 22 bases between them. Per germline, CDR1 SGHTA and CDR2 FQGTGA. The CDR3 has 15 amino acids.

This clonotype was detected many times. V gene TRBV6-5 combines with J gene TRBJ2-3; 7 nucleotides align to TRBD2. CDR3 size: 16 residues. The germline gives CDR1 MNHEY, CDR2 SVGAGI. The ends lost 3 bases at V and 6 bases at J; junction bases unmatched: 12. The CDR3 nucleotides are TGTGCCAGCAGTTATCTAGCGGCAGGAGGAGGGGATACGCAGTATTTT. It codes for CASSYLAAGGGDTQYF.

This clonotype was recorded once. The chain carries TRBV5-1 and TRBJ2-2; TRBD1 agrees at 9 bases. CDR1 SGHRS and CDR2 YFSETQ come from the germline V gene. This CDR3 contains 19 residues. V was clipped by 6 bases and J by 1 base; unmatched bases: 16. CDR3 region: CASTYPIGQGSLNTGELFF. The CDR3 nucleotides are TGCGCCAGCACATACCCGATAGGACAGGGGTCCTTGAACACCGGGGAGCTGTTTTTT.

The table lists this clonotype with a count of one. This CDR3 is CASSCSSDNTEAFF. CDR3 coding DNA: TGTGCCAGCAGTTGCTCGTCGGATAACACTGAAGCTTTCTTT. This chain connects TRBV6-5 to TRBJ1-1; D not certain. From germline, CDR1 is MNHEY and CDR2 SVGAGI. Trimming removed 4 bases from V and 2 bases from J, with 11 bases in between. The CDR3 is 14 residues long.

The chain has TRBV10-3 and TRBJ1-1; D is perhaps TRBD1 (6 bases). Deletions cut 5 bases from V and 0 bases from J, with 10 bases between. This CDR3 is 14 amino acids long. Germline CDR1 ENHRY, CDR2 SYGVKD. This CDR3 is CAISTTGMNTEAFF. CDR3 coding DNA: TGTGCCATCAGTACAACAGGGATGAACACTGAAGCTTTCTTT.

This clonotype was seen repeatedly, ten times or more. The rearrangement uses TRBV20-1 and TRBJ1-2; 9 nucleotides agree with TRBD1. V shed 6 bases, J shed 7 bases, and the junction held 12 bases outside the gene matches. The CDR3 is 14 amino acids. Germline CDR1 and CDR2: DFQATT and SNEGSKA (reference sequence). The DNA for the CDR3 is TGCAGTGCGGACCCACAGGGGGCGGGAACTGGCTACACCTTC. Its protein is CSADPQGAGTGYTF.

This clonotype was seen ten or more times. The V gene is TRBV12-3 or TRBV12-4, the J gene TRBJ2-1; no definite D call. The CDR3 is 14 amino acids. Trimming cost V 3 bases and J 8 bases, with 14 bases left between them. CDR3 loop: CASSFTDYGDEQFF. CDR3 sequence (DNA): TGTGCCAGCAGTTTTACGGATTATGGGGATGAGCAGTTCTTC.

In its sample, this clonotype was seen many times. The chain joins TRBV7-9 to TRBJ2-7; TRBD2 agrees at 10 bases. Germline V gene sequence: CDR1 SEHNR, CDR2 FQNEAQ (reference sequence). The J segment lost 2 bases and the V segment lost 1 base, leaving 2 bases of the junction unmatched. This CDR3 is 15 amino acids long. The CDR3 spells CASSLELAGTYEQYF. CDR3 DNA: TGTGCCAGCAGCTTAGAACTAGCGGGGACCTACGAGCAGTACTTC.

This clonotype was recorded a few times. The chain has TRBV7-2 and TRBJ1-5; D gene ambiguous. The CDR3 sequence is 15 residues long. Germline loops: CDR1 SGHTA, CDR2 FQGNSA. Trimming shortened V by 3 bases and J by 0 bases, and 9 bases separated the two germline ends. The CDR3 DNA reads as TGTGCCAGCAGCTTCGTCCAAAATAGCAATCAGCCCCAGCATTTT. Protein product: CASSFVQNSNQPQHF.